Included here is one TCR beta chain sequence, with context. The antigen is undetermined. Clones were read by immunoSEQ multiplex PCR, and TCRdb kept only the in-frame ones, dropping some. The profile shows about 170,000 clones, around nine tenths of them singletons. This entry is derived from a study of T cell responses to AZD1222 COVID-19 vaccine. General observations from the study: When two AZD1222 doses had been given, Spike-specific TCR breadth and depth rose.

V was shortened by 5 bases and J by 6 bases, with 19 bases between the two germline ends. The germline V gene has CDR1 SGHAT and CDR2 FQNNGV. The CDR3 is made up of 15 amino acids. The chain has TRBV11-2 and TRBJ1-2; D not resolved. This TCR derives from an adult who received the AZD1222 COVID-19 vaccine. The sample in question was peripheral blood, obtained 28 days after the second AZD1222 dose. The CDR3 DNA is TGTGCCAGCAGCGGTGAATTCGGCGGCTTGGATGGCTACACCTTC. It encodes CASSGEFGGLDGYTF.